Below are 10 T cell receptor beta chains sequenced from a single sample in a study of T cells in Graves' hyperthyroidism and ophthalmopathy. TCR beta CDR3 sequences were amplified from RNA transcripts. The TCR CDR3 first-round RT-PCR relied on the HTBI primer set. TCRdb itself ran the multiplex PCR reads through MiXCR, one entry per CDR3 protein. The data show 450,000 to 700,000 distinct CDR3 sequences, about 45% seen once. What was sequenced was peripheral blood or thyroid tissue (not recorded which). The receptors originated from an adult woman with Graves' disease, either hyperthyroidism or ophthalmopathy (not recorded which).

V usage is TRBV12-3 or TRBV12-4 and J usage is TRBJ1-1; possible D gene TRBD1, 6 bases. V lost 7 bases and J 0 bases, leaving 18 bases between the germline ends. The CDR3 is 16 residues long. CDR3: CASNPTTGTMNTEAFF. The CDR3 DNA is TGTGCCAGCAATCCGACGACCGGGACAATGAACACTGAAGCTTTCTTT.

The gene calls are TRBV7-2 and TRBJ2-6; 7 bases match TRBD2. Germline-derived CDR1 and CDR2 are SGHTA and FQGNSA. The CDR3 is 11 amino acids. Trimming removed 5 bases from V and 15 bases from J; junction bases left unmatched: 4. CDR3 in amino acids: CASSGPSGLTF. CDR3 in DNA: TGTGCCAGCAGCGGACCTAGCGGCCTGACTTTC.

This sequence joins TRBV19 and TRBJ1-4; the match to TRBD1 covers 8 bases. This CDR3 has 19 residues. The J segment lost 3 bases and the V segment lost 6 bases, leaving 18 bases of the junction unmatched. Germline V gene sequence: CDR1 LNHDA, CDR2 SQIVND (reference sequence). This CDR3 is CASRATGDWATASNEKLFF. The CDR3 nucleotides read TGTGCCAGTAGGGCGACAGGGGACTGGGCAACAGCGTCTAATGAAAAACTGTTTTTT.

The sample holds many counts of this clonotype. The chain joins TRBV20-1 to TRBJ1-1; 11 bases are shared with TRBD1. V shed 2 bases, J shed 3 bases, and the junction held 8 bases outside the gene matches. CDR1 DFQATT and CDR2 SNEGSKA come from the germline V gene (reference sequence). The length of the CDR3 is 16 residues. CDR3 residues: CSARRGTGGWYTEAFF. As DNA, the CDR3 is TGCAGTGCTAGACGGGGGACAGGGGGATGGTACACTGAAGCTTTCTTT.

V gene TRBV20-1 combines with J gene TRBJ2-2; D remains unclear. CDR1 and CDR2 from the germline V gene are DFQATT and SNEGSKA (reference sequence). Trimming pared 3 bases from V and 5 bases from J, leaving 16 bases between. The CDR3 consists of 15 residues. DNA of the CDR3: TGCAGTGCTAGGAAGGGCCCACTTCTGACCGGGGAGCTGTTTTTT. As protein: CSARKGPLLTGELFF.

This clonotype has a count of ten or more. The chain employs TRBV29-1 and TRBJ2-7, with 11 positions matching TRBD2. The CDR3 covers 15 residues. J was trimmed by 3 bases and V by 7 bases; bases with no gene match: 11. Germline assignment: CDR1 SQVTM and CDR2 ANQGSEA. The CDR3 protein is CSALVGLAGGYEQYF. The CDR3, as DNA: TGCAGCGCCCTAGTGGGCCTAGCGGGAGGCTACGAGCAGTACTTC.

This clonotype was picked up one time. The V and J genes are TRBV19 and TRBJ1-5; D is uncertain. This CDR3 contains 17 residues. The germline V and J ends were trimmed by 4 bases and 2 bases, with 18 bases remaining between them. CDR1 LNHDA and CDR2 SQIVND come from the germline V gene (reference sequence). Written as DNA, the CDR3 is TGTGCCAGTAGTAGACCGGCTACTAATTTGGGCAATCAGCCCCAGCATTTT. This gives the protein CASSRPATNLGNQPQHF.

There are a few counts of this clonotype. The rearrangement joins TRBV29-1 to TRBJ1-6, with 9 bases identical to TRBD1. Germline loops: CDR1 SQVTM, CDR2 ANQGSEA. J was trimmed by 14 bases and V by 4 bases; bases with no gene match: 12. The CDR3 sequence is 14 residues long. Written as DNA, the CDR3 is TGCAGCGTTGGATCGGGACAGGGCGGATCGGCCCTCCACTTT. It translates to CSVGSGQGGSALHF.

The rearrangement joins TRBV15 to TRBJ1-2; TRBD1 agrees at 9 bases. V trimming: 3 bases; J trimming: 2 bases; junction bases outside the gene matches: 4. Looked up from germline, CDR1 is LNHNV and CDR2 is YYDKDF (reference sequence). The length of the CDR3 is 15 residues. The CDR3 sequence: CATSSSGQGNYGYTF. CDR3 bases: TGTGCCACCAGCAGCTCCGGACAGGGGAACTATGGCTACACCTTC.

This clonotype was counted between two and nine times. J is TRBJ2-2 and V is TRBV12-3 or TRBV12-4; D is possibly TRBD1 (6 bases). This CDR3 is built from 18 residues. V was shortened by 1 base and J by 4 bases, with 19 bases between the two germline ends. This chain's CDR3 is CASSLVSFRDTLTGELFF. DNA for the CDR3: TGTGCCAGCAGTTTAGTATCCTTCCGGGACACCCTCACCGGGGAGCTGTTTTTT.